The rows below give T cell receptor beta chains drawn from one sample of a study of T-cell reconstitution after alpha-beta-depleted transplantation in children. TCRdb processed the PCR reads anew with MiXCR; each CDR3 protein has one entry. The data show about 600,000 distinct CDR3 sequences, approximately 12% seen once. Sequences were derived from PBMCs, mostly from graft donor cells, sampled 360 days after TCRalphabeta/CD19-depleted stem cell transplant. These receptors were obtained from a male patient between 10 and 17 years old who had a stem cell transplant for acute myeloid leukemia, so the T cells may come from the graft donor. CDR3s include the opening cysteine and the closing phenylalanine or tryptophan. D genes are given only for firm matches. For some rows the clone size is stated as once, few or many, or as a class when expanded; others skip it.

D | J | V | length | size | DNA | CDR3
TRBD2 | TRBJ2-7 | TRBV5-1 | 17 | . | TGCGCCAGCAGCTTGTATTTAAGGACTAGCGCTCCCTACGAGCAGTACTTC | CASSLYLRTSAPYEQYF
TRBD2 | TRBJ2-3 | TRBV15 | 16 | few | TGTGCCTCGGCGGCAGGGAAGACTAGCGGCCCAGATACGCAGTATTTT | CASAAGKTSGPDTQYF
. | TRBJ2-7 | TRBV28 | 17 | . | TGTGCCAGCAGTAGGGGGGCCAGACAGGGTGGCGCCTACGAGCAGTACTTC | CASSRGARQGGAYEQYF
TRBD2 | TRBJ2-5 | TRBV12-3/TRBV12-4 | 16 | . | TGTGCCAGCAGCCACTGGGCGGGGGTAGGAGAGGAGACCCAGTACTTC | CASSHWAGVGEETQYF
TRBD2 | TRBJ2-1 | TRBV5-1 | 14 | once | TGCGCCAGCAGCGGGACTAGCACCTACGGTGAGCAGTTCTTC | CASSGTSTYGEQFF
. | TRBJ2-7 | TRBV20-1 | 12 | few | TGCAGTGCTAGAAAGACGGCCTACGAGCAGTACTTC | CSARKTAYEQYF
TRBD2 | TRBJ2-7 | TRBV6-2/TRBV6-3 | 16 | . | TGTGCCAGCAGCCGACCTTCAACTAGCGGTCGGGGAGAGCAGTACTTC | CASSRPSTSGRGEQYF
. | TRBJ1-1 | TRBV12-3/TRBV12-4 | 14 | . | TGTGCCAGCAGTTCCGGATGGGGGAACACTGAAGCTTTCTTT | CASSSGWGNTEAFF
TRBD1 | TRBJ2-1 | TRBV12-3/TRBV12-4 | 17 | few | TGTGCCAGCAGTTTAGTGACAGGGCCTTCCTCCTACAATGAGCAGTTCTTC | CASSLVTGPSSYNEQFF
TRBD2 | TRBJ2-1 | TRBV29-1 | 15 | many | TGCAGCGTTCTGACTAGCGGGGTTAATTACAATGAGCAGTTCTTC | CSVLTSGVNYNEQFF
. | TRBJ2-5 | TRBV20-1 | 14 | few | TGCAGTGCCAAAGAGACAACGGGACTCCCCCCCCAGTACTTC | CSAKETTGLPPQYF
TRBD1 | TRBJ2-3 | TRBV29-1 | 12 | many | TGCAGCGTTGGACAGGGGACAGATACGCAGTATTTT | CSVGQGTDTQYF
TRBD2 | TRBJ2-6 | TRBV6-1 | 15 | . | TGTGCCAGCAGCCTAAAGCGGGGCGGGGCCAACGTCCTGACTTTC | CASSLKRGGANVLTF
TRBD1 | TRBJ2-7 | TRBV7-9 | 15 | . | TGTGCCAGCAGCTTAGACAGGGGACGGGCGTACGAGCAGTACTTC | CASSLDRGRAYEQYF
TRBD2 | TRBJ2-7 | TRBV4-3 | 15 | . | TGCGCCAGCAGCCAAGGGGAGACTAGCGGGTACGAGCAGTACTTC | CASSQGETSGYEQYF
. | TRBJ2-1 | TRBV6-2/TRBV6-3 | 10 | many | TGTGCCAGCAGTTTGGGCAGCCTGTTCTTC | CASSLGSLFF
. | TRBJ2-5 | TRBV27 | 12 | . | TGTGCCAGCATTGTGTACCAAGAGACCCAGTACTTC | CASIVYQETQYF
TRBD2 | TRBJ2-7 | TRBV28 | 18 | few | TGTGCCAGCAGTTGGTTTACTAGCGGAAGAAACCCGACCTACGAGCAGTACTTC | CASSWFTSGRNPTYEQYF
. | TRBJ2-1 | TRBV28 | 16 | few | TGTGCCAGCAGCCGATCCCTTGGACAGTTATACAATGAGCAGTTCTTC | CASSRSLGQLYNEQFF
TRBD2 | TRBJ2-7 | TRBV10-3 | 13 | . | TGTGCCACCGGGACTAGCGGTACCTACGAGCAGTACTTC | CATGTSGTYEQYF
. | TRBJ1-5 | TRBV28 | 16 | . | TGTGCCAGCAGTCGCAGGATACTCTATAGCAATCAGCCCCAGCATTTT | CASSRRILYSNQPQHF
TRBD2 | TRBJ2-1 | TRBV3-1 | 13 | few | TGTGCCAGCAGACTAGCGGGGAACGCTGAGCAGTTCTTC | CASRLAGNAEQFF
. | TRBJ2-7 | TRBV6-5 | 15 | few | TGTGCCAGCAGTTACTCGCCGGGACTGTCTAGGGAGCAGTACTTC | CASSYSPGLSREQYF
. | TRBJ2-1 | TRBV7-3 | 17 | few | TGTGCCAGCAGCTTGGAAATCGGGAGAGTCACCTACAATGAGCAGTTCTTC | CASSLEIGRVTYNEQFF
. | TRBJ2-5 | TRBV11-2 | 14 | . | TGTGCCAGCAGCTTAGACACAGGGAAAGAGACCCAGTACTTC | CASSLDTGKETQYF
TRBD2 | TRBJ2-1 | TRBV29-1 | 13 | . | TGCAGCGCCGTCGACGGGAGGGCATGGGAGCAGTTCTTC | CSAVDGRAWEQFF
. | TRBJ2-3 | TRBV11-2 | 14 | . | TGTGCCAGCAGTGCCCGACTTGTCACAGATACGCAGTATTTT | CASSARLVTDTQYF
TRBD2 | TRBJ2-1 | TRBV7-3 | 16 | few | TGTGCCAGCAGCCCGACCCGACTAGCGGGCCGGGGTGAGCAGTTCTTC | CASSPTRLAGRGEQFF
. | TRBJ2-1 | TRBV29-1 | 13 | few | TGCAGCGTTTTGCGCTTCATATACAATGAGCAGTTCTTC | CSVLRFIYNEQFF
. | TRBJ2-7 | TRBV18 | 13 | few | TGTGCCAGCTCTGATTTGGGCCGTGCTGGGCAGTACTTC | CASSDLGRAGQYF
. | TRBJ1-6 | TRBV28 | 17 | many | TGTGCCAGCAGTCCCCTACCTGGGAGCTCCTATAATTCACCCCTCCACTTT | CASSPLPGSSYNSPLHF
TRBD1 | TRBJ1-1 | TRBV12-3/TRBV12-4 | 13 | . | TGTGCCACCAGGACAGGGTTAAACACTGAAGCTTTCTTT | CATRTGLNTEAFF
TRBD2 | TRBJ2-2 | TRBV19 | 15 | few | TGTGCCAGTAGTATAGGGGTGGCTAGCGGAGGGGAGCTGTTTTTT | CASSIGVASGGELFF